This entry is about one T cell receptor (beta chain). The antigen is not known. The PCR contained 60 Vbeta and 13 Jbeta primers. Measured with immunoSEQ multiplex PCR; TCRdb has only the in-frame clones, and not every one. The sample carries 120,000 or so clones, 70% to 80% recorded once. There are 13 residues in the CDR3. J lost 9 bases, V lost 5 bases, and 8 bases had no gene match. CDR1 is SGHNT, CDR2 YYREEE, per germline (reference sequence). The sample comes from a study of cytomegalovirus exposure and HLA in healthy donors. Study-level information: About 85 million unique TCR sequences came from HLA-typed donors in an early release.

Findings of the study overall: The sole available immune exposure information was CMV serostatus. Associated with HLA alleles at 0.05 false discovery rate in a later analysis were 16,951 TCR beta sequences. Presence/absence analyses rested on an assumption that sequencing depth was roughly uniform across donors.

V gene TRBV5-4 combines with J gene TRBJ2-1, with 7 nucleotides matching TRBD1. The sequence came from a woman between 40 and 55 years old in good health and CMV-seropositive. The sample taken for sequencing was PBMCs. CDR3 region: CASSDRTGFEQFF. In DNA, the CDR3 is TGTGCCAGCAGTGACAGGACAGGATTTGAGCAGTTCTTC.